Each of the 17 T cell receptor beta chains below was sequenced from the same sample in a study of CD8 T cells in Susac syndrome. The RNA, roughly 0.5 to 1 ug, was put through reverse transcription using random hexamers. Each CDR3 protein gets one entry after TCRdb re-called the immunoSEQ multiplex PCR reads with MiXCR. The sample has 200,000 to 250,000 distinct CDR3 sequences; roughly 93% are singletons. Sequencing used CD4+ T cells from PBMCs. The receptor source for this set is a human donor with Susac syndrome.

This clonotype was seen only a few times. The V call is TRBV28, the J call TRBJ2-6; TRBD2 matches at 7 bases. V dropped 5 bases and J dropped 0; count of bases not matched to a gene: 1. Per the germline V gene, CDR1 is MDHEN and CDR2 is SYDVKM. The CDR3 is made up of 15 amino acids. The CDR3 spells CASSGGGSGANVLTF. CDR3 DNA sequence: TGTGCCAGCAGTGGGGGGGGCTCTGGGGCCAACGTCCTGACTTTC.

The rearrangement joins TRBV29-1 to TRBJ1-2; 9 bases are shared with TRBD1. The CDR3 is 14 residues long. CDR1 is SQVTM and CDR2 is ANQGSEA in the germline V gene. The V segment lost 6 bases and the J segment 0 bases; nucleotides outside the gene matches: 5. The DNA of the CDR3 is TGCAGCGTACCACAGGGGGCCTCTAACTATGGCTACACCTTC. It encodes CSVPQGASNYGYTF.

Comment on this clonotype: Germline is not matched at one junction end, which may reflect a read error. This chain joins TRBV15 and TRBJ2-5; 7 bases line up with TRBD1. The CDR3 has 15 amino acids. Germline loops: CDR1 LNHNV, CDR2 YYDKDF (reference sequence). The DNA for the CDR3 is TGTGCCACCAGCCGAGAAAAGACAGGGAAAGAGACCCAGTACTTC. This gives the protein CATSREKTGKETQYF.

The V gene is TRBV30, the J gene TRBJ1-2; 10 nucleotides agree with TRBD1. The CDR3 sequence is 14 residues long. The junction had 6 bases not matched to a gene; V was cut back by 4 bases and J by 4 bases. The germline gives CDR1 GTSNPN, CDR2 SVGIG (reference sequence). The CDR3 is CAWTRTGGSYGYTF. The CDR3 nucleotides read TGTGCCTGGACCCGGACAGGGGGTAGCTATGGCTACACCTTC. Based on the CDR3 plus reference TRBV30 and TRBJ1-2, the full variable domain is SQTIHQWPATLVQPVGSPLSLECTVEGTSNPNLYWYRQAAGRGLQLLFYSVGIGQISSEVPQNLSASRPQDRQFILSSKKLLLSDSGFYLCAWTRTGGSYGYTFGSGTRLTVV.

The chain employs TRBV6-2 or TRBV6-3 and TRBJ2-2; 14 nucleotides match TRBD2. This CDR3 region has 15 residues. V lost 5 bases and J lost 12; bases outside the gene matches: 8. Germline V lookup: CDR1 MNHEY, CDR2 SVGEGT. CDR3 in amino acids: CASSPRLAGGKKLFF. In nucleotides, the CDR3 is TGTGCCAGCAGTCCCAGACTAGCGGGGGGGAAGAAGCTGTTTTTT.

The V and J genes are TRBV29-1 and TRBJ1-2; 9 nucleotides agree with TRBD1. The V gene's germline CDR1 is SQVTM and CDR2 ANQGSEA. V gave up 6 bases and J gave up 7 bases; unmatched junction bases: 6. The CDR3 is 12 residues long. The CDR3 sequence is CSVRTGEVGYTF. In DNA, the CDR3 is TGCAGCGTCCGGACAGGGGAGGTTGGCTACACCTTC.

The V and J genes are TRBV6-2 or TRBV6-3 and TRBJ2-2; D gene uncertain. The V and J ends lost 4 bases and 4 bases respectively, with 7 bases between them. Germline V gene data show CDR1 as MNHEY and CDR2 as SVGEGT. The CDR3 is 13 amino acids. CDR3 in amino acids: CASSSLLTGELFF. CDR3 DNA: TGTGCCAGCAGTTCCCTCCTCACCGGGGAGCTGTTTTTT.

This chain joins TRBV30 and TRBJ1-3; D remains unclear. The CDR3 is 15 amino acids. The germline CDR1 and CDR2 sequences are GTSNPN and SVGIG (reference sequence). V lost 0 bases to trimming and J lost 6 bases, with 15 bases between them. The CDR3 sequence: CAWSVEPPLENTIYF. CDR3 sequence (DNA): TGTGCCTGGAGTGTAGAGCCCCCTTTGGAAAACACCATATATTTT.

The chain links TRBV13 to TRBJ1-2, with D maybe TRBD1 (6 bases). This CDR3 has 13 residues. V lost 8 bases and J 8 bases, leaving 18 bases between the germline ends. Germline CDR1 and CDR2: PRHDT and FYEKMQ (reference sequence). The CDR3 bases are TGTGCCAGCGGATTTAAACAGGGCGGCGGCTACACCTTC. Its protein product is CASGFKQGGGYTF.

This clonotype was detected only once. The chain combines TRBV30 with TRBJ2-3; maybe TRBD2 (5 bases). Deletions cut 1 base from V and 0 bases from J, with 8 bases between. The CDR3 is made up of 14 amino acids. Germline V gene lookup returns CDR1 GTSNPN and CDR2 SVGIG (reference sequence). CDR3 sequence: CAWSAQRSTDTQYF. The CDR3 DNA follows: TGTGCCTGGAGTGCCCAGCGGAGCACAGATACGCAGTATTTT.

The V and J genes are TRBV14 and TRBJ2-6; D may be TRBD1 (5 bases). Germline V lookup: CDR1 SGHDN, CDR2 FVKESK. V was trimmed by 2 bases and J by 2 bases, leaving 7 bases between them. CDR3 length equals 15 residues. The CDR3 region is CASSQRGTGANVLTF. The CDR3 DNA reads as TGTGCCAGCAGCCAAAGGGGTACTGGGGCCAACGTCCTGACTTTC.

The chain carries TRBV3-1 and TRBJ2-1, with D possibly being TRBD1 or TRBD2 (5 bases each). The germline gives CDR1 LGHDT, CDR2 YNNKEL (reference sequence). V lost 5 bases and J 4 bases, leaving 18 bases between the germline ends. CDR3 size: 16 residues. The DNA for the CDR3 is TGTGCCAGCAGCTCGACGCCGGGACGCGGATACAATGAGCAGTTCTTC. This gives the protein CASSSTPGRGYNEQFF.

This chain connects TRBV3-1 to TRBJ2-1, with D unclear. Deletions cut 4 bases from V and 4 bases from J, with 8 bases between. Germline lookup yields CDR1 LGHDT and CDR2 YNNKEL (reference sequence). The CDR3 extends over 13 amino acids. CDR3 amino acids: CASSLRRYNEQFF. CDR3 coding DNA: TGTGCCAGCAGCCTGCGCAGGTACAATGAGCAGTTCTTC.

The V and J genes are TRBV27 and TRBJ1-1; no clear D. The V end lost 5 bases, the J end lost 2 bases, and 9 bases lay between the germline ends. Germline assignment: CDR1 MNHEY and CDR2 SMNVEV (reference sequence). CDR3 length equals 13 residues. The CDR3 DNA sequence: TGTGCCAGCAGTAGAGTTCCAAACACTGAAGCTTTCTTT. It is translated as CASSRVPNTEAFF.

The chain uses TRBV20-1 and TRBJ1-6; D not resolved. The germline V and J ends were trimmed by 3 bases and 7 bases, with 16 bases remaining between them. This CDR3 spans 15 amino acids. Germline CDR1 reads DFQATT; CDR2 reads SNEGSKA (reference sequence). The DNA for the CDR3 is TGCAGTGCTAGCCCGAATTTGGGGAGCAATTCACCCCTCCACTTT. It translates to CSASPNLGSNSPLHF.

The chain recombines TRBV11-3 with TRBJ2-1; D is perhaps TRBD1 or TRBD2 (5 bases each). The CDR3 sequence is 13 residues long. The V end lost 2 bases, the J end lost 8 bases, and 10 bases lay between the germline ends. In germline, CDR1 is SGHNT, CDR2 YENEEA. CDR3 protein: CASSLPGADEQFF. CDR3 nucleotide sequence: TGTGCCAGCAGCTTACCCGGGGCCGATGAGCAGTTCTTC.

The rearrangement joins TRBV5-1 to TRBJ2-3, with D possibly being TRBD2 (5 bases). The V gene's germline CDR1 is SGHRS and CDR2 YFSETQ. The V gene lost 4 bases and the J gene lost 2 bases, with 11 bases spanning the gap. CDR3 length equals 14 residues. CDR3 sequence: CASSEGSSTDTQYF. Here the CDR3 DNA reads TGCGCCAGCAGCGAGGGCAGTTCCACAGATACGCAGTATTTT. The variable domain in full, with the rest retrieved from reference TRBV5-1 and TRBJ2-3, is KAGVTQTPRYLIKTRGQQVTLSCSPISGHRSVSWYQQTPGQGLQFLFEYFSETQRNKGNFPGRFSGRQFSNSRSEMNVSTLELGDSALYLCASSEGSSTDTQYFGPGTRLTVL.